This T cell receptor (beta chain) was captured by sequencing in a study of cytomegalovirus exposure and HLA in healthy donors. Study conclusions and caveats: TCR beta V- and J-gene trimming, according to a later analysis, was linked to a missense DCLRE1C variant. Later analysis revealed greater clonal expansion in HLA-associated TCR beta chains than in equally common others. Reportedly, HLA-A and HLA-B alleles of most subjects were accurately predicted from TCR beta.

Trimming cost V 4 bases and J 10 bases, with 22 bases left between them. This CDR3 contains 15 residues. CDR1 is PRHDT and CDR2 is FYEKMQ in the germline V gene (reference sequence). The primer mix had 60 Vbeta and 13 Jbeta primers. Profiling relied on immunoSEQ multiplex PCR, and the TCRdb table lists in-frame clones only, not all of them. This table has roughly 120,000 clones, approximately 81% appearing once. This clone was recorded only once. Its antigen is not identified. Nominally healthy donors provided the samples, though records likely missed some immune exposures. The sequence was obtained from a woman aged 40 to 49 in good health and CMV-seronegative. The sequencing sample was made of PBMCs. This sequence joins TRBV13 and TRBJ1-2; no reliable D call. CDR3 coding DNA: TGTGCCAGCAGCTCCCCCCACCCAGGAAGGTTAGACTACACCTTC. It codes for CASSSPHPGRLDYTF.